A single sample gave rise to the 30 T cell receptor beta chains below, sequenced in a study of T cells in Graves' hyperthyroidism and ophthalmopathy. The source material, RNA transcripts, was used to amplify TCR beta CDR3 regions. The HTBI primer set was used in a first-round RT-PCR of the TCR CDR3. TCRdb analysed the multiplex PCR reads with MiXCR anew, one entry per CDR3 protein. The sample holds more than 300,000 distinct CDR3 sequences, about a fifth seen once. Sequenced material: blood. The receptors stem from a young man with Graves' ophthalmopathy.

Ten or more counts support this clonotype. Here the CDR3 reads CASSPGTSEAFF. For the CDR3, the DNA is TGTGCCAGCAGCCCAGGGACCTCCGAAGCTTTCTTT. The chain joins TRBV12-3 or TRBV12-4 to TRBJ1-1, with a weak D call TRBD1 (5 bases). CDR3 length equals 12 residues. V was pared by 6 bases and J by 8 bases, with 13 bases between.

This clonotype was seen only once. This sequence joins TRBV7-3 and TRBJ2-1, with a possible D match to TRBD2 (5 bases). Trimming pared 4 bases from V and 2 bases from J, leaving 12 bases between. The germline gives CDR1 SGHTA, CDR2 FQGTGA. This CDR3 region has 15 residues. CDR3 sequence reads: CASSSRGLPYNEQFF. The CDR3 DNA follows: TGTGCCAGCAGCTCCAGAGGGCTACCCTACAATGAGCAGTTCTTC.

This clonotype was counted only a few times. The chain has TRBV4-1 and TRBJ2-7; tentatively, D is TRBD1 (7 bases). V was cut by 0 bases and J by 0 bases, with 12 bases left in between. The CDR3 is 16 amino acids. The germline V gene has CDR1 MGHRA and CDR2 YSYEKL. The CDR3 DNA is TGCGCCAGCAGCCAAGAAGGAGGGGGCCTCTCCTACGAGCAGTACTTC. This codes for CASSQEGGGLSYEQYF.

There are a few counts of this clonotype. V gene TRBV24-1 combines with J gene TRBJ1-2, with a weak D call TRBD1 (5 bases). Germline lookup yields CDR1 KGHDR and CDR2 SFDVKD. This CDR3 comprises 15 residues. V was clipped by 4 bases and J by 7 bases, with 18 bases between them. CDR3 amino acids: CATSDPLLGVSGYTF. DNA for the CDR3: TGTGCCACCAGTGACCCCTTGCTAGGGGTGAGTGGCTACACCTTC.

This clonotype was observed at least ten times. This sequence joins TRBV12-3 or TRBV12-4 and TRBJ2-1, with D tentatively TRBD2 (6 bases). The CDR3 is made up of 15 amino acids. Deletions cut 10 bases from V and 2 bases from J, with 18 bases between. CDR3 residues: CATRDSQITYNEQFF. The CDR3 coding sequence is TGTGCCACCCGGGACTCCCAAATCACCTACAATGAGCAGTTCTTC.

This clonotype occurred a few times. The CDR3 spells CASTGTSGGYTDTQYF. Written as DNA, the CDR3 is TGTGCCAGCACCGGGACTAGCGGGGGATACACAGATACGCAGTATTTT. The chain employs TRBV12-3 or TRBV12-4 and TRBJ2-3, with 14 bases matching TRBD2. The CDR3 has 16 residues. J was trimmed by 2 bases and V by 7 bases; bases with no gene match: 5.

The sample holds a few counts of this clonotype. The CDR3 loop reads CASSIGQEETQYF. The CDR3 DNA reads TGTGCCAGTAGTATCGGACAGGAAGAGACCCAGTACTTC. This chain connects TRBV19 to TRBJ2-5, with 7 bases aligning to TRBD1. V lost 3 bases, J lost 3 bases, and 1 base stayed unmatched. This CDR3 is 13 amino acids long. Looked up from germline, CDR1 is LNHDA and CDR2 is SQIVND (reference sequence).

This clonotype was detected many times. The chain employs TRBV6-2 or TRBV6-3 and TRBJ1-1; the D gene is possibly TRBD1 (5 bases). V dropped 7 bases and J dropped 0 bases, with 12 bases sitting between them. This CDR3 is 14 amino acids long. Germline V CDR1 and CDR2: MNHEY, SVGEGT. The CDR3 protein is CASTRNRMNTEAFF. In DNA form, the CDR3 reads TGTGCCAGCACCCGAAACAGGATGAACACTGAAGCTTTCTTT.

This clonotype was counted between two and nine times. The chain links TRBV7-2 to TRBJ2-5; D is unresolved. The CDR3 has 11 residues. V lost 6 bases, J lost 4 bases, and 6 bases lay in between. Per germline, CDR1 SGHTA and CDR2 FQGNSA. CDR3 in amino acids: CASRNIETQYF. The CDR3 nucleotides are TGTGCCAGCAGGAACATAGAGACCCAGTACTTC.

This clonotype was found many times. The CDR3 spells CASSQGQPGNEQFF. The CDR3 coding sequence is TGCGCCAGCAGCCAGGGACAGCCTGGGAATGAGCAGTTCTTC. The rearrangement joins TRBV5-1 to TRBJ2-1; 7 bases align to TRBD1. The CDR3 extends over 14 amino acids. CDR1 is SGHRS and CDR2 is YFSETQ in the germline V gene. With 4 bases clipped from V and 7 bases from J, the junction kept 8 bases outside the gene matches.

Ten or more counts support this clonotype. CDR3 bases: TGTGCTAGTGGGGAGGGGGGGGATACGCAGTATTTT. This gives the protein CASGEGGDTQYF. The rearrangement uses TRBV12-5 and TRBJ2-3, with D maybe TRBD2 (7 bases). Germline CDR1 reads LGHNT; CDR2 reads FRNRAP. The CDR3 sequence is 12 residues long. V gave up 6 bases and J gave up 6 bases, with 10 bases separating them.

This rearrangement joins TRBV14 to TRBJ1-2, with D possibly TRBD1 on 6 matching bases. CDR1 is SGHDN, CDR2 FVKESK, per germline. The V and J ends lost 4 bases and 5 bases respectively, with 14 bases between them. This CDR3 has 14 amino acids. DNA of the CDR3: TGTGCCAGCAGCCGGGGAGGGGGGCGTTATGGCTACACCTTC. Its translation: CASSRGGGRYGYTF.

The chain has TRBV6-5 and TRBJ2-3; tentatively, D is TRBD1 (6 bases). Germline V lookup: CDR1 MNHEY, CDR2 SVGAGI. Trimming removed 1 base at V and 2 bases at J, with 16 bases between. The CDR3 has 17 amino acids. CDR3 residues: CASSYLRDKDITDTQYF. The DNA of the CDR3 is TGTGCCAGCAGTTACTTACGGGACAAAGATATCACAGATACGCAGTATTTT.

This clonotype was seen more than once but under ten times. This sequence joins TRBV27 and TRBJ1-2; no clear D. Germline V gene lookup returns CDR1 MNHEY and CDR2 SMNVEV (reference sequence). The V end lost 0 bases, the J end lost 8 bases, and 16 bases lay between the germline ends. The CDR3 is 15 residues long. The CDR3 DNA reads TGTGCCAGCAGTTTATCGCGGCAGCCCCCGAAGGGCTACACCTTC. This translates into CASSLSRQPPKGYTF.

At least ten counts were recorded for this clonotype. V and J are TRBV28 and TRBJ2-7, with D perhaps matching TRBD1 (6 bases). The germline V and J ends were trimmed by 4 bases and 4 bases, with 11 bases remaining between them. The CDR3 contains 13 residues. CDR1 MDHEN and CDR2 SYDVKM come from the germline V gene. For the CDR3, the DNA is TGTGCCAGCAGTTGGGGACAAGGATACGAGCAGTACTTC. Protein product: CASSWGQGYEQYF.

This clonotype was seen more than once but under ten times. The chain carries TRBV19 and TRBJ1-1; possibly TRBD1 for D (5 bases). Germline loops: CDR1 LNHDA, CDR2 SQIVND (reference sequence). Trimming shortened V by 6 bases and J by 6 bases, and 14 bases separated the two germline ends. This CDR3 contains 13 residues. The CDR3 bases are TGTGCCAGTAGCGTGGGGCGATATTCTGAAGCTTTCTTT. The encoded protein is CASSVGRYSEAFF.

Remarks on this clonotype: At one boundary the junction diverges from the germline segment, which might be a read error. This chain links TRBV12-3 or TRBV12-4 with TRBJ2-5; 9 nucleotides match TRBD2. CDR3 length: 14 amino acids. The CDR3 DNA sequence: TGTGTCAGCAGCCCACTAGCGGGCAAAGAGACCCAGTACTTC. Amino acid sequence: CVSSPLAGKETQYF.

This clonotype was seen a handful of times. The chain employs TRBV6-5 and TRBJ2-7; D is possibly TRBD2 (7 bases). Per the germline V gene, CDR1 is MNHEY and CDR2 is SVGAGI. The CDR3 has 14 residues. V lost 2 bases and J lost 3, with 11 bases in between. CDR3 residues: CASSYRGDNYEQYF. As DNA, the CDR3 is TGTGCCAGCAGTTACCGGGGGGACAACTACGAGCAGTACTTC.

The rearrangement links TRBV20-1 to TRBJ2-5; 8 bases are shared with TRBD1. J was trimmed by 4 bases and V by 6 bases; bases with no gene match: 7. Germline-derived CDR1 and CDR2 are DFQATT and SNEGSKA (reference sequence). The CDR3 is made up of 13 amino acids. The CDR3 loop reads CSATTGVGETQYF. The CDR3 nucleotides are TGCAGTGCAACGACAGGGGTTGGAGAGACCCAGTACTTC.

This clonotype occurred many times. CDR3 sequence (DNA): TGTGCCACGGGGCAAGACGGTTACAATGAGCAGTTCTTC. Protein: CATGQDGYNEQFF. The genes are TRBV10-3 and TRBJ2-1; D could derive from TRBD1 or TRBD2 (5 bases each). Germline CDR1 ENHRY, CDR2 SYGVKD. V gave up 10 bases and J gave up 4 bases, with 14 bases separating them. This CDR3 is built from 13 residues.

This clonotype appeared a few times. V usage is TRBV20-1 and J usage is TRBJ1-2; TRBD1 matches 9 bases. Per the germline V gene, CDR1 is DFQATT and CDR2 is SNEGSKA (reference sequence). There are 10 residues in the CDR3. The V and J ends lost 7 bases and 12 bases, in that order; junction bases with no gene match: 6. In nucleotides, the CDR3 is TGCAGTGATCGGGACAGGGCGGACACCTTC. Amino acids: CSDRDRADTF.

This chain connects TRBV20-1 to TRBJ2-5; 8 nucleotides line up with TRBD2. The J segment lost 2 bases and the V segment lost 7 bases, leaving 9 bases of the junction unmatched. Germline V CDR1 and CDR2: DFQATT, SNEGSKA (reference sequence). CDR3 size: 14 residues. The CDR3 DNA reads TGCAGTGGCCCCCGGGGCGGGGGGCAAGAGACCCAGTACTTC. Protein sequence: CSGPRGGGQETQYF.

This clonotype showed up many times. This chain links TRBV18 with TRBJ2-7; possibly TRBD2 for D (6 bases). The germline V and J ends were trimmed by 6 bases and 0 bases, with 12 bases remaining between them. Germline V gene data show CDR1 as KGHSH and CDR2 as LQKENI. The CDR3 consists of 14 residues. For the CDR3, the DNA is TGTGCCAGCTCTGGGACGGGAGCCTCCTACGAGCAGTACTTC. It specifies CASSGTGASYEQYF.

About this clonotype: A read error may explain this, as a much larger clone is one base away. The J gene is TRBJ2-1, the V gene TRBV6-1, with D possibly TRBD2 on 5 matching bases. The CDR3 totals 13 residues. Per germline, CDR1 MNHNS and CDR2 SASEGT. CDR3 nucleotides: TGTGCCAGCGCCCGGGGATCCTACAGTGAGCAGTTCTTC. This sequence encodes CASARGSYSEQFF.

The chain carries TRBV29-1 and TRBJ2-2; D uncertain. CDR1 is SQVTM and CDR2 is ANQGSEA in the germline V gene. The length of the CDR3 is 12 residues. Trimming removed 3 bases from V and 3 bases from J, with 5 bases in between. The CDR3 nucleotides read TGCAGCGTTGATGGCGACACCGGGGAGCTGTTTTTT. Protein product: CSVDGDTGELFF.

There are a few counts of this clonotype. This chain joins TRBV20-1 and TRBJ2-3; 9 bases fit TRBD2. The length of the CDR3 is 14 residues. CDR1 is DFQATT, CDR2 SNEGSKA, per germline (reference sequence). The J segment lost 1 base and the V segment lost 8 bases, leaving 7 bases of the junction unmatched. The CDR3 DNA reads as TGCAGTTGGCGGGGGGGCGGGGGCACAGATACGCAGTATTTT. Amino acid sequence: CSWRGGGGTDTQYF.

This chain uses TRBV9 with TRBJ2-1; D ambiguous. CDR1 is SGDLS, CDR2 YYNGEE, per germline. The CDR3 runs to 13 residues. With 2 bases removed from V and 5 bases from J, the gap between germline ends came to 8 bases. The CDR3 sequence is CASSVQSNNEQFF. The CDR3, as DNA: TGTGCCAGCAGCGTTCAGAGCAACAATGAGCAGTTCTTC.

In its sample, this clonotype was seen a few times. The chain joins TRBV6-1 to TRBJ2-2, with D uncertain. Between the trimmed V and J ends, which lost 6 bases and 6 bases, there was a span of 8 bases. Germline lookup yields CDR1 MNHNS and CDR2 SASEGT. The CDR3 contains 12 residues. The CDR3 loop is CASRDIAGELFF. CDR3 bases: TGTGCCAGCAGAGACATTGCCGGGGAGCTGTTTTTT.

V is TRBV9 and J is TRBJ2-3; TRBD2 aligns across 15 bases. J gave up 9 bases and V 4 bases, and 6 bases lay outside the gene matches. The CDR3 has 15 residues. Looked up from germline, CDR1 is SGDLS and CDR2 is YYNGEE. This chain's CDR3 is CASSPGTSGRLTQYF. For the CDR3, the DNA is TGTGCCAGCAGCCCCGGGACTAGCGGGAGGCTAACGCAGTATTTT.

This clonotype was seen a few times. The rearrangement uses TRBV14 and TRBJ2-3; 7 bases match TRBD1. V shed 5 bases and J 0 bases; nucleotides not matched to a gene: 5. The CDR3 sequence is 15 residues long. CDR1 is SGHDN and CDR2 is FVKESK in the germline V gene. The CDR3 DNA sequence: TGTGCCAGCAGCGGACAGGACACTAGCACAGATACGCAGTATTTT. Translating it yields CASSGQDTSTDTQYF.